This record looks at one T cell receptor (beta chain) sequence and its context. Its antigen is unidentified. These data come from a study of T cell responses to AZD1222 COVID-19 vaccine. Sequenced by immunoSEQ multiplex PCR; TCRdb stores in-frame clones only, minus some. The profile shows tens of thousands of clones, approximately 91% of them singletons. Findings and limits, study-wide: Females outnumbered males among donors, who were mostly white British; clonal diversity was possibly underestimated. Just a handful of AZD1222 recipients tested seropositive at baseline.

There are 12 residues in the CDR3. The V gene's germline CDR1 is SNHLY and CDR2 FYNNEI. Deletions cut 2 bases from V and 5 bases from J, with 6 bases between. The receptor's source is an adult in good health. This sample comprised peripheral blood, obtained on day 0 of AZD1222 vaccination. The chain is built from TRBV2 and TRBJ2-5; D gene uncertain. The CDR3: CASSESRETQYF. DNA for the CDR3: TGTGCCAGCAGTGAATCGAGGGAGACCCAGTACTTC.